This TCR beta chain was recovered during a study of cytomegalovirus exposure and HLA in healthy donors. Notes on the study in general: Associated with cytomegalovirus, according to the listing, were approximately 160 TCR beta chains. An observed cluster of highly shared sequence variants was recorded as a likely sequencing artifact.

Primers for the PCR totalled 60 Vbeta and 13 Jbeta. Assay: immunoSEQ multiplex PCR; the TCRdb copy retains only in-frame clones and omits some. Of around 150,000 clones detected, 75% to 80% appear once; the ten largest clones hold 1.7%. Germline V gene sequence: CDR1 MRHNA, CDR2 SNTAGT. Between the trimmed V and J ends, which lost 6 bases and 1 base, there was a span of 12 bases. This CDR3 spans 14 amino acids. This clone has just one count. What it binds is unknown. The chain has TRBV6-4 and TRBJ1-2; D remains unclear. The source is a woman aged 25 to 45 in good health and CMV-seronegative. The specimen was PBMCs. DNA of the CDR3: TGTGCCAGCAGGGGCCCAGGCATTAACTATGGCTACACCTTC. Protein product: CASRGPGINYGYTF.